Listed here are 9 T cell receptor beta chains from one sample, sequenced in a study of T-cell reconstitution after alpha-beta-depleted transplantation in children. Unique molecular identifiers were built into the TCRbeta library. From the PCR reads, TCRdb called clonotypes with MiXCR, one entry per CDR3 protein. Of around 420,000 distinct CDR3 sequences listed, roughly 17% are singletons. Sequenced material: PBMCs, mostly from graft donor cells, taken 360 days after TCRalphabeta/CD19-depleted stem cell transplant. The receptors were gathered from a boy in the first two years of life who had a stem cell transplant for Wiskott-Aldrich syndrome, so the T cells may come from the graft donor.

The rearrangement uses TRBV2 and TRBJ2-7; tentative D call: TRBD2 (5 bases). Per the germline V gene, CDR1 is SNHLY and CDR2 is FYNNEI. Trimming left V 8 bases short and J 3 bases short, with 20 bases between. The CDR3 runs to 15 residues. CDR3 residues: CASSTYREGYYEQYF. The CDR3 nucleotides read TGTGCCAGCTCTACCTATCGAGAGGGCTACTACGAGCAGTACTTC.

This clonotype was seen more than once but under ten times. V is TRBV6-1 and J is TRBJ2-7; D remains ambiguous. Trimming pared 3 bases from V and 1 base from J, leaving 10 bases between. Per germline, CDR1 MNHNS and CDR2 SASEGT. The CDR3 sequence is 14 residues long. The CDR3 loop reads CASSDGGASYEQYF. Written as DNA, the CDR3 is TGTGCCAGCAGTGATGGCGGAGCATCCTACGAGCAGTACTTC.

The chain employs TRBV15 and TRBJ2-7; TRBD1 aligns across 7 bases. Germline-derived CDR1 and CDR2 are LNHNV and YYDKDF (reference sequence). This CDR3 is built from 14 residues. V lost 1 base, J lost 2 bases, and 2 bases stayed unmatched. The CDR3 nucleotides are TGTGCCACCAGCAGAGTAGGGGGCCCCTACGAGCAGTACTTC. Protein: CATSRVGGPYEQYF.

The rearrangement uses TRBV5-1 and TRBJ1-2, with D hard to call. This CDR3 is built from 15 residues. Germline assignment: CDR1 SGHRS and CDR2 YFSETQ. The V gene lost 3 bases and the J gene lost 3 bases, with 15 bases spanning the gap. CDR3 residues: CASSYFSAGDYGYTF. The CDR3 DNA reads as TGCGCCAGCAGCTATTTTTCGGCTGGGGACTATGGCTACACCTTC. Supplemented by reference TRBV5-1 and TRBJ1-2, the full variable domain reads KAGVTQTPRYLIKTRGQQVTLSCSPISGHRSVSWYQQTPGQGLQFLFEYFSETQRNKGNFPGRFSGRQFSNSRSEMNVSTLELGDSALYLCASSYFSAGDYGYTFGSGTRLTVV.

The chain carries TRBV12-3 or TRBV12-4 and TRBJ2-7, with D possibly being TRBD1 or TRBD2 (5 bases each). The CDR3 extends over 14 amino acids. V was clipped by 5 bases and J by 4 bases, with 15 bases between them. CDR3 nucleotide sequence: TGTGCCAGCAGTGGAAGGGACCCGGGGTACGAGCAGTACTTC. Translating it yields CASSGRDPGYEQYF.

The J gene is TRBJ2-1, the V gene TRBV7-9; D is unclear. The germline gives CDR1 SEHNR, CDR2 FQNEAQ (reference sequence). The CDR3 has 12 residues. V was trimmed by 5 bases and J by 8 bases, leaving 10 bases between them. In nucleotides, the CDR3 is TGTGCCAGCAGCCCAGCCCTGTATGAGCAGTTCTTC. It encodes CASSPALYEQFF. The full variable domain, its missing parts supplied by reference TRBV7-9 and TRBJ2-1, is DTGVSQNPRHKITKRGQNVTFRCDPISEHNRLYWYRQTLGQGPEFLTYFQNEAQLEKSRLLSDRFSAERPKGSFSTLEIQRTEQGDSAMYLCASSPALYEQFFGPGTRLTVL.

Only a few counts were recorded for this clonotype. The rearrangement links TRBV5-6 to TRBJ2-1, with TRBD1 identical over 7 bases. The germline CDR1 and CDR2 sequences are SGHDT and YYEEEE. There are 13 residues in the CDR3. Trimming at V came to 3 bases and at J to 14 bases, leaving 11 bases not matched to a gene. The CDR3 sequence is CASSSTGSHGEFF. The DNA for the CDR3 is TGTGCCAGCAGCTCGACAGGGAGTCATGGGGAGTTCTTC.

This clonotype appeared a few times. The V and J genes are TRBV29-1 and TRBJ2-3; D possibly uses TRBD1 or TRBD2 (6 bases each). The CDR3 runs to 13 residues. V dropped 7 bases and J dropped 8 bases, with 19 bases sitting between them. Germline loops: CDR1 SQVTM, CDR2 ANQGSEA. CDR3 in amino acids: CSAGLGGRSTQYF. The CDR3 DNA follows: TGCAGCGCCGGTTTAGGGGGGCGAAGTACGCAGTATTTT.

The sample holds a few counts of this clonotype. V is TRBV18 and J is TRBJ2-7, with D possibly being TRBD1 (6 bases). This CDR3 has 15 amino acids. Trimming pared 6 bases from V and 2 bases from J, leaving 17 bases between. The germline V gene has CDR1 KGHSH and CDR2 LQKENI. In DNA, the CDR3 is TGTGCCAGCTCGCACGAATTCAGGGGAACCTACGAGCAGTACTTC. Residues: CASSHEFRGTYEQYF.